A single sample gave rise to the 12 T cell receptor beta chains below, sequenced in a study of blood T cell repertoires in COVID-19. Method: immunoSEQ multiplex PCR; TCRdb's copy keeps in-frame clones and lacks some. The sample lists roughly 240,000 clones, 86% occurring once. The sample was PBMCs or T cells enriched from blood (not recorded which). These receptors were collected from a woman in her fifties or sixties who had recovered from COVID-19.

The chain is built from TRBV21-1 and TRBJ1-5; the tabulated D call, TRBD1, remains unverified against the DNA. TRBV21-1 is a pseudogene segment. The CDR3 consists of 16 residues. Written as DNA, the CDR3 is TGTGCCAGCAGCCGGAACCACGACAGGGGCAATCAGCCCCAGCATTTT. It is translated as CASSRNHDRGNQPQHF.

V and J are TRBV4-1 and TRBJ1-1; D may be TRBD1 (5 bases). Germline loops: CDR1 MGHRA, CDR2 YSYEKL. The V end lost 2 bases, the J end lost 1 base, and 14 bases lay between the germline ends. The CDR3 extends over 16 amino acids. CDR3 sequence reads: CASSQYPREGNTEAFF. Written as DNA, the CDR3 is TGCGCCAGCAGCCAATACCCCAGGGAAGGGAACACTGAAGCTTTCTTT.

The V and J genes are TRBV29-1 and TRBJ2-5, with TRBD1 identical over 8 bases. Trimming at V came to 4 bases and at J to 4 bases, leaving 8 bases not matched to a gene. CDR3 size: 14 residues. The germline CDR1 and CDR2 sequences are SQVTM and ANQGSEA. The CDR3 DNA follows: TGCAGCGTTGGGATCGGACAGGGTGTAGAGACCCAGTACTTC. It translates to CSVGIGQGVETQYF.

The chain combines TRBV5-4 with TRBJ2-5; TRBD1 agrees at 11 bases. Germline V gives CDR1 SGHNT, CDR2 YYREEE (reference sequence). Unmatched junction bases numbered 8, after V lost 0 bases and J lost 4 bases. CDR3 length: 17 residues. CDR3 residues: CASSLGYRDRGGETQYF. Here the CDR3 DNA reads TGTGCCAGCAGCTTGGGATACCGGGACAGGGGGGGAGAGACCCAGTACTTC.

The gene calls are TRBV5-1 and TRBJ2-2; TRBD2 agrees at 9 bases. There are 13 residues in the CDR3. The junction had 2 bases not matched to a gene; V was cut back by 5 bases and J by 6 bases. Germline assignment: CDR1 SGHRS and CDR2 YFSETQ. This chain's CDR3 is CASRTSGPGELFF. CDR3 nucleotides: TGCGCCAGCAGGACTAGCGGCCCCGGGGAGCTGTTTTTT. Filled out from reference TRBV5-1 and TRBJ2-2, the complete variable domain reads KAGVTQTPRYLIKTRGQQVTLSCSPISGHRSVSWYQQTPGQGLQFLFEYFSETQRNKGNFPGRFSGRQFSNSRSEMNVSTLELGDSALYLCASRTSGPGELFFGEGSRLTVL.

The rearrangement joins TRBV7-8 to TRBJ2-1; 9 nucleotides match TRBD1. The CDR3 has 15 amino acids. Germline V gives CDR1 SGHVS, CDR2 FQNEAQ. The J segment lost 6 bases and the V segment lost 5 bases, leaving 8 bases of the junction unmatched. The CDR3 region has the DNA TGTGCCAGCAGCCATCGGGACAGGGCGATCAATGAGCAGTTCTTC. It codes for CASSHRDRAINEQFF.

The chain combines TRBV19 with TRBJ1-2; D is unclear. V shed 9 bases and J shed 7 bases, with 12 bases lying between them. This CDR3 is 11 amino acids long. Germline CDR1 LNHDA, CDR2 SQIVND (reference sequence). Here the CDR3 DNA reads TGTGCCAGCAGACTTTACTCTGGCTACACCTTC. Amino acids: CASRLYSGYTF.

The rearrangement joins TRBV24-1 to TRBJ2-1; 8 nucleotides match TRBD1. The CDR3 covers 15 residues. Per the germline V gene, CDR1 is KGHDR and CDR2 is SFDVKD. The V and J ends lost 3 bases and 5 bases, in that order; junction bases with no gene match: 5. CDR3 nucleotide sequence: TGTGCCACCAGTGATACTCGGACAGGGCACAATGAGCAGTTCTTC. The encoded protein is CATSDTRTGHNEQFF.

This chain's CDR3 is CASSQYFSYEQYF. The DNA of the CDR3 is TGTGCCAGCAGCCAGTATTTCAGCTACGAGCAGTACTTC. This sequence joins TRBV6-5 and TRBJ2-7, with D unclear. Trimming stripped 6 bases from V and 3 bases from J, with 12 bases between. The CDR3 is made up of 13 amino acids. Germline V gives CDR1 MNHEY, CDR2 SVGAGI.

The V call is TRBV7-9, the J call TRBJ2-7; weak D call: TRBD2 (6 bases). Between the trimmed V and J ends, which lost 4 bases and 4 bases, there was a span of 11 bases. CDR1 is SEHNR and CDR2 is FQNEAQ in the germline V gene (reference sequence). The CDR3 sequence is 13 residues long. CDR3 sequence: CASSSGGRYEQYF. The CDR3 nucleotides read TGTGCCAGCAGCTCTGGAGGGCGTTACGAGCAGTACTTC. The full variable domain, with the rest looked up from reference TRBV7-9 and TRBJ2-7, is DTGVSQNPRHKITKRGQNVTFRCDPISEHNRLYWYRQTLGQGPEFLTYFQNEAQLEKSRLLSDRFSAERPKGSFSTLEIQRTEQGDSAMYLCASSSGGRYEQYFGPGTRLTVT.

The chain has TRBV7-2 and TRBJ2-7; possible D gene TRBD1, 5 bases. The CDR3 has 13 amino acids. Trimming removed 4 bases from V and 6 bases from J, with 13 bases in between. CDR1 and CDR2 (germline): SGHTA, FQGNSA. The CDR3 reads CASSSHRQIEQYF. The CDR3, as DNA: TGTGCCAGCAGCTCCCACCGACAGATCGAGCAGTACTTC.

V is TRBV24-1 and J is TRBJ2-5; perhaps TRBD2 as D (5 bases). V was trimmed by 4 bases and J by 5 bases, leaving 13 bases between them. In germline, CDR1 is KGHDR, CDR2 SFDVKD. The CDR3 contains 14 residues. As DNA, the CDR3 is TGTGCCACCAGTGAGCATACTAGAAGTGAGACCCAGTACTTC. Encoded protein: CATSEHTRSETQYF.